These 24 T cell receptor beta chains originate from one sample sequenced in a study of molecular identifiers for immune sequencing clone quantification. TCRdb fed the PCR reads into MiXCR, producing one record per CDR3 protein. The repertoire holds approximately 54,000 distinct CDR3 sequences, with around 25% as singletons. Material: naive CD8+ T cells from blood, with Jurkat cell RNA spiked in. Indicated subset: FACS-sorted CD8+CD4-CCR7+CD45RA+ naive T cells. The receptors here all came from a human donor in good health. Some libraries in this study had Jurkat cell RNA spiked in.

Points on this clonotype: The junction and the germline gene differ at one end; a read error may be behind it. The CDR3 coding sequence is TGTGCCAGCAGCTCCAGAGGAATTCTGTTATTT. It encodes CASSSRGILLF. The chain employs TRBV7-8 and TRBJ1-4; D gene uncertain. The germline V gene encodes CDR1 SGHVS and CDR2 FQNEAQ. This CDR3 contains 11 residues. The entire variable domain, with the rest obtained from reference TRBV7-8 and TRBJ1-4, is as follows: GAGVSQSPRYKVAKRGQDVALRCDPISGHVSLFWYQQALGQGPEFLTYFQNEAQLDKSGLPSDRFFAERPEGSVSTLKIQRTQQEDSAVYLCASSSRGILLFGSGTQLSVL.

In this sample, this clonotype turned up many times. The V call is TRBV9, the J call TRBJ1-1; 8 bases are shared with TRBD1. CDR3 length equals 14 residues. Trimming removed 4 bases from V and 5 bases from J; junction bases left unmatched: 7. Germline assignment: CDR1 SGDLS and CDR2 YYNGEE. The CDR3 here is CASSPGQGGTEAFF. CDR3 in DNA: TGTGCCAGCAGCCCCGGACAGGGCGGTACTGAAGCTTTCTTT.

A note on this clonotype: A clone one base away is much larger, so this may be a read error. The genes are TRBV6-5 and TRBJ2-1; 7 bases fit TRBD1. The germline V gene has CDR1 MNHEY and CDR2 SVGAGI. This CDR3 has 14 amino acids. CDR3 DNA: TGTGCCAGCAGCCGGGACAGCTCCTACAATCAGCAGTTCTTC. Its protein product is CASSRDSSYNQQFF.

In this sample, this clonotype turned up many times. The CDR3 loop is CASSQERGALQEQFF. The CDR3 bases are TGCGCCAGCAGCCAAGAAAGGGGGGCTCTTCAAGAGCAGTTCTTC. The chain employs TRBV4-1 and TRBJ2-1; D may match TRBD1 or TRBD2 (6 bases each). There are 15 residues in the CDR3. With 0 bases removed from V and 10 bases from J, the gap between germline ends came to 16 bases. The germline gives CDR1 MGHRA, CDR2 YSYEKL.

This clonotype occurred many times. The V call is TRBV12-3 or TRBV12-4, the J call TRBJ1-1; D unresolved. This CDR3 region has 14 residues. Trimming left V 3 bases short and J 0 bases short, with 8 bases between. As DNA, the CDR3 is TGTGCCAGCAGTTTTGTCAGACTGAACACTGAAGCTTTCTTT. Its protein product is CASSFVRLNTEAFF.

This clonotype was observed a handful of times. The CDR3: CASSLFAGGVEQFF. For the CDR3, the DNA is TGTGCCAGCAGTTTATTCGCAGGGGGAGTTGAGCAGTTCTTC. The V gene is TRBV12-3 or TRBV12-4, the J gene TRBJ2-1, with 7 bases lining up with TRBD1. The CDR3 loop spans 14 amino acids. After removal of 2 bases from V and 9 bases from J, the junction contained 7 bases not matched to a gene.

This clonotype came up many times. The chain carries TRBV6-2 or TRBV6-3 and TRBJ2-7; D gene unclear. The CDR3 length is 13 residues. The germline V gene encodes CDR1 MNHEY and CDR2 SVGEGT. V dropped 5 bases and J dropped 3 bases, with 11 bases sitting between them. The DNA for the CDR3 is TGTGCCAGCAGTAGAGGCTACGGCTACGAGCAGTACTTC. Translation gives CASSRGYGYEQYF.

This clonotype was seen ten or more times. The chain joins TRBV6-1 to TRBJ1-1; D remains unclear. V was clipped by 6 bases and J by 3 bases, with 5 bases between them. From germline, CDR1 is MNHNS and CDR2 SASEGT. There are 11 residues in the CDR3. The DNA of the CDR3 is TGTGCCAGCAGGCGGGACACTGAAGCTTTCTTT. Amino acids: CASRRDTEAFF.

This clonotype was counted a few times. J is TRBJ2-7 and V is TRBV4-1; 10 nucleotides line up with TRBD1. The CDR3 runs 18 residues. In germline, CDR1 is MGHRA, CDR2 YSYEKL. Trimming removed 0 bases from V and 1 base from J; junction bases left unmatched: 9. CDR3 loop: CASSQEYLRDRGSYEQYF. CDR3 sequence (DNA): TGCGCCAGCAGCCAAGAGTACCTACGGGACAGGGGTTCCTACGAGCAGTACTTC.

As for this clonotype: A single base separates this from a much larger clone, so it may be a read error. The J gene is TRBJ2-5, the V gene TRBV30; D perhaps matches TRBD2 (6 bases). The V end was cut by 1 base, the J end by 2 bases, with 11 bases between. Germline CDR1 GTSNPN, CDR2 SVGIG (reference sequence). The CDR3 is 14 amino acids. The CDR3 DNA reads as TGTGCCTGGAGTGCTAGCGCGAGGCAAGAGACCCAGTACTTC. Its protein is CAWSASARQETQYF. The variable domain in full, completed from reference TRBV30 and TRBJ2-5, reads SQTIHQWPATLVQPVGSPLSLECTVEGTSNPNLYWYRQAAGRGLQLLFYSVGIGQISSEVPQNLSASRPQDRQFILSSKKLLLSDSGFYLCAWSASARQETQYFGPGTRLLVL.

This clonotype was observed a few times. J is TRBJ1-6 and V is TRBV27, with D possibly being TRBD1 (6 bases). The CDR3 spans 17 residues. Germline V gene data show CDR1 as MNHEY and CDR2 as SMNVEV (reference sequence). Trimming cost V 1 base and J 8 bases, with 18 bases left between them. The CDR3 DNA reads TGTGCCAGCAGTTTATTCGTTCCGGGGGGCGCAGATTCACCCCTCCACTTT. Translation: CASSLFVPGGADSPLHF.

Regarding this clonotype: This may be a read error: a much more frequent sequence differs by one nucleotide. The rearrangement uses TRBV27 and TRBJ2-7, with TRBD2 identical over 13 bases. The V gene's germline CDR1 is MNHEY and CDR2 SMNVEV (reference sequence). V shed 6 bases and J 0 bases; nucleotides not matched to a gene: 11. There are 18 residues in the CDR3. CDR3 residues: CASRPRTSGGFSSYEQYF. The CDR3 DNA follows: TGTGCCAGCAGACCGAGGACTAGCGGGGGCTTCAGCTCCTACGAGCAGTACTTC.

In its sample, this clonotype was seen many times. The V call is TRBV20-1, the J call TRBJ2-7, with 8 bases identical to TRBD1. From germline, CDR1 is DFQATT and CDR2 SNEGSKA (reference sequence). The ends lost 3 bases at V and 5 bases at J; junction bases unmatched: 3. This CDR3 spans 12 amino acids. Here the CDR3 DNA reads TGCAGTGCTAGGGTGACAGGGGACGAGCAGTACTTC. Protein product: CSARVTGDEQYF.

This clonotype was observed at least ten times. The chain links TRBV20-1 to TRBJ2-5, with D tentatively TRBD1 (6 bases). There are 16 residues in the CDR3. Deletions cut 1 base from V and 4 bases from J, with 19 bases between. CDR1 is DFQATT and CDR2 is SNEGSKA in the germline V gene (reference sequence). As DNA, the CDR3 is TGCAGTGCTAGAGGCACTACAGGGATGGGTGGAGAGACCCAGTACTTC. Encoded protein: CSARGTTGMGGETQYF.

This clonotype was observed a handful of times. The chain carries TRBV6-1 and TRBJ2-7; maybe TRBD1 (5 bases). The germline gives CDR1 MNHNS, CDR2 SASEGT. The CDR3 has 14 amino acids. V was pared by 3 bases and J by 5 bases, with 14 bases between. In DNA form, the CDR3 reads TGTGCCAGCAGTGACGGGCAGGGAAGCGACGAGCAGTACTTC. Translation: CASSDGQGSDEQYF.

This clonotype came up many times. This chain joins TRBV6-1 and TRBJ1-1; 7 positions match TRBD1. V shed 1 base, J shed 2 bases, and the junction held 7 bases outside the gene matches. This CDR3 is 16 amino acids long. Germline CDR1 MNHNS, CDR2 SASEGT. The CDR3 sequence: CASSEDRGHSNTEAFF. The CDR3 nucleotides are TGTGCCAGCAGTGAAGATAGGGGGCACAGTAACACTGAAGCTTTCTTT.

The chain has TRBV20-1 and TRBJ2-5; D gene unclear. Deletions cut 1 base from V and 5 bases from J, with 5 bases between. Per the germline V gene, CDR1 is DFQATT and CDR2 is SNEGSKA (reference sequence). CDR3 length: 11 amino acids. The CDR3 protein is CSARGSETQYF. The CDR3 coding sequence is TGCAGTGCTAGAGGCAGCGAGACCCAGTACTTC.

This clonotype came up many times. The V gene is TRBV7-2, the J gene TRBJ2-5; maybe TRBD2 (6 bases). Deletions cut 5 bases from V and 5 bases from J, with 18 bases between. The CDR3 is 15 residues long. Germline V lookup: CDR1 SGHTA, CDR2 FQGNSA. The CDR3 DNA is TGTGCCAGCAGCCCCGGTACTAGCAGTGTGGAGACCCAGTACTTC. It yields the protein CASSPGTSSVETQYF.

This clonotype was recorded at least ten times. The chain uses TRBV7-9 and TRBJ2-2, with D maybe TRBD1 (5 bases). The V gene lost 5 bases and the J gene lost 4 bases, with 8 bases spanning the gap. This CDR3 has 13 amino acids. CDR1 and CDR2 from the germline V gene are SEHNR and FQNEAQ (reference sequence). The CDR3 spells CASSPTVTGELFF. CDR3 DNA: TGTGCCAGCAGCCCGACAGTCACCGGGGAGCTGTTTTTT. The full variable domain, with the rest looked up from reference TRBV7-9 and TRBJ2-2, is DTGVSQNPRHKITKRGQNVTFRCDPISEHNRLYWYRQTLGQGPEFLTYFQNEAQLEKSRLLSDRFSAERPKGSFSTLEIQRTEQGDSAMYLCASSPTVTGELFFGEGSRLTVL.

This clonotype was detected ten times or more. CDR3 sequence: CASSSPRNEQFF. The CDR3, as DNA: TGTGCCAGCAGTTCGCCCCGAAATGAGCAGTTCTTC. The chain links TRBV27 to TRBJ2-1; no clear D gene. The germline V gene has CDR1 MNHEY and CDR2 SMNVEV (reference sequence). This CDR3 has 12 residues. V gave up 4 bases and J gave up 7 bases, with 8 bases separating them.

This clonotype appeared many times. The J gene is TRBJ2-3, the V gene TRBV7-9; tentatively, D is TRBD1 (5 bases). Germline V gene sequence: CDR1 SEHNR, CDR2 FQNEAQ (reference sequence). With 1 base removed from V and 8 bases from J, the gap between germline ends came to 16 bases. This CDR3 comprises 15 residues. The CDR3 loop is CASSLVGQVLITQYF. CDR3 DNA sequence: TGTGCCAGCAGCTTAGTGGGGCAGGTACTAATTACGCAGTATTTT. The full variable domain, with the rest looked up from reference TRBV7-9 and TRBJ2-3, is DTGVSQNPRHKITKRGQNVTFRCDPISEHNRLYWYRQTLGQGPEFLTYFQNEAQLEKSRLLSDRFSAERPKGSFSTLEIQRTEQGDSAMYLCASSLVGQVLITQYFGPGTRLTVL.

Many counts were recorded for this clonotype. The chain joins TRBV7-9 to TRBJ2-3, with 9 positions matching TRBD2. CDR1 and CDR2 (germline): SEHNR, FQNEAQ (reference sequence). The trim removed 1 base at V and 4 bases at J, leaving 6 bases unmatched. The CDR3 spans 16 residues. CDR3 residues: CASSLVGGGAPDTQYF. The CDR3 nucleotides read TGTGCCAGCAGCTTAGTAGGCGGGGGGGCCCCAGATACGCAGTATTTT. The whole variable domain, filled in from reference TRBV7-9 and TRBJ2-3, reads DTGVSQNPRHKITKRGQNVTFRCDPISEHNRLYWYRQTLGQGPEFLTYFQNEAQLEKSRLLSDRFSAERPKGSFSTLEIQRTEQGDSAMYLCASSLVGGGAPDTQYFGPGTRLTVL.

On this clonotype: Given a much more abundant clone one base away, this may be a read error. In DNA, the CDR3 is TGTGCCAGCAGCTTTCTGGGACAGGGACCAGAGACCCAGTACTTC. This codes for CASSFLGQGPETQYF. The chain combines TRBV27 with TRBJ2-5; 9 bases match TRBD1. The CDR3 loop spans 15 amino acids. Germline values: CDR1 MNHEY, CDR2 SMNVEV (reference sequence). V trimming: 6 bases; J trimming: 4 bases; junction bases outside the gene matches: 9.

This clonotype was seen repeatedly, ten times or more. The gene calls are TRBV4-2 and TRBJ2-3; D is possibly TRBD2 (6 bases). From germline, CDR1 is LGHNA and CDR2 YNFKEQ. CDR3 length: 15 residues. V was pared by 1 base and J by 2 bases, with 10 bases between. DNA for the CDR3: TGTGCCAGCAGCCAAGTCGGGGGACCCACAGATACGCAGTATTTT. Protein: CASSQVGGPTDTQYF.